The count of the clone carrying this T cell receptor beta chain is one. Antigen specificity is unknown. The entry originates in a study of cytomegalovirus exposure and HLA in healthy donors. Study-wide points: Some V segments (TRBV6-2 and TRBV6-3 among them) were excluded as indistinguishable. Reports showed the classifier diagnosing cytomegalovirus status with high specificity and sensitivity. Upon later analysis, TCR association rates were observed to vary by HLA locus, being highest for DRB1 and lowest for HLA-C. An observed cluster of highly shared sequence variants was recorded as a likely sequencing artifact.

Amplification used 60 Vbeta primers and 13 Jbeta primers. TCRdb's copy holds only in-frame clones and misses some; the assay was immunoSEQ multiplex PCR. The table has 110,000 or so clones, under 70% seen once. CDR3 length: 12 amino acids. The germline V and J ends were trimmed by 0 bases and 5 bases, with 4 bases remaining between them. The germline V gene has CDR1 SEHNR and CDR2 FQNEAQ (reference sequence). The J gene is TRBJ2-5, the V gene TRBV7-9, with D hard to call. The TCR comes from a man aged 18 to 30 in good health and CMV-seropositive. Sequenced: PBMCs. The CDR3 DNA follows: TGTGCCAGCAGCTTAGCGTCGGAGACCCAGTACTTC. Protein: CASSLASETQYF.